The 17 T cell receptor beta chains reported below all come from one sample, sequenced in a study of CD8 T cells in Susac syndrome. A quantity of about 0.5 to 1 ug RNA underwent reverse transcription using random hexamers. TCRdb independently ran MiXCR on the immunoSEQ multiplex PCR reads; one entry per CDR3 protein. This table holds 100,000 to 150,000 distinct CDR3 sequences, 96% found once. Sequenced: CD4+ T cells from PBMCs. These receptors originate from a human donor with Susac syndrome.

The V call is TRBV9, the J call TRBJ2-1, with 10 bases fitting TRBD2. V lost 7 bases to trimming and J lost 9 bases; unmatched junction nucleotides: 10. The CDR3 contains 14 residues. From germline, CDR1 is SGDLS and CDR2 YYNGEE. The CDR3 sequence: CASGPSGRAAEQFF. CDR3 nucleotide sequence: TGTGCCAGCGGACCCAGCGGGAGGGCCGCTGAGCAGTTCTTC.

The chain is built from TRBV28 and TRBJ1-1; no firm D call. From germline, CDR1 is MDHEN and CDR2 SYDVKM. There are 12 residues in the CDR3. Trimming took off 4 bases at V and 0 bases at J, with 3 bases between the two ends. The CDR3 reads CASSSVNTEAFF. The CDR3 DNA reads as TGTGCCAGCAGTTCGGTGAACACTGAAGCTTTCTTT.

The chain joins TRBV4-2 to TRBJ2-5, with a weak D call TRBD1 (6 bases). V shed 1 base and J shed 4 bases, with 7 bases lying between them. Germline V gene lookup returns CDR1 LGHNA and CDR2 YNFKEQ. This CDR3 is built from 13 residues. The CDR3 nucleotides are TGTGCCAGCAGCCAAGTGGGGGCAGAGACCCAGTACTTC. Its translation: CASSQVGAETQYF.

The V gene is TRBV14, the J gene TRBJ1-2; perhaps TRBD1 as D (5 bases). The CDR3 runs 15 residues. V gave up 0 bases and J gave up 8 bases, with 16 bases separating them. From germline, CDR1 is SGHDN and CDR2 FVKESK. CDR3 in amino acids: CASSQDNGRVGGYTF. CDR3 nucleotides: TGTGCCAGCAGCCAAGATAACGGCAGGGTTGGAGGCTACACCTTC.

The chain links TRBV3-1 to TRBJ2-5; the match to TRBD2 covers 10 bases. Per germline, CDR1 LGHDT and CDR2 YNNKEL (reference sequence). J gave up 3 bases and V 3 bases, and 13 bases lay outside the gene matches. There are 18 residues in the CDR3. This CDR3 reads CASSHSGLASRGEETQYF. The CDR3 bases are TGTGCCAGCAGCCACTCGGGACTAGCGTCACGGGGGGAAGAGACCCAGTACTTC.

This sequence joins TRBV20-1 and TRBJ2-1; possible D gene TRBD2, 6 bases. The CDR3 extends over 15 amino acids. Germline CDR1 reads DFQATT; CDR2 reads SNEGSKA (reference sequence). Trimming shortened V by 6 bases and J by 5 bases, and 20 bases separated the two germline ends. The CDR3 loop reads CSAGRIAEPNNEQFF. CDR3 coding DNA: TGCAGTGCGGGCCGAATAGCGGAACCTAACAATGAGCAGTTCTTC.

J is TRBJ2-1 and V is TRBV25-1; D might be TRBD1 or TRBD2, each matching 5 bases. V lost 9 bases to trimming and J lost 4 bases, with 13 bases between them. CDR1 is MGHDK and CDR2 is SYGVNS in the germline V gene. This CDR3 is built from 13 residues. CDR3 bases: TGTGCCAGAGGACGCTGGGGGTACAATGAGCAGTTCTTC. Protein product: CARGRWGYNEQFF. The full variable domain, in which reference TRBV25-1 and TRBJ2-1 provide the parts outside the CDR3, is EADIYQTPRYLVIGTGKKITLECSQTMGHDKMYWYQQDPGMELHLIHYSYGVNSTEKGDLSSESTVSRIRTEHFPLTLESARPSHTSQYLCARGRWGYNEQFFGPGTRLTVL.

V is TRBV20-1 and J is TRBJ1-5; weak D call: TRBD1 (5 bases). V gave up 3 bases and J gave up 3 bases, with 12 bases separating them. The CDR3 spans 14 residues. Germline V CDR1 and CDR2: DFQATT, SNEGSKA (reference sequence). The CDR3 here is CSARTEAINQPQHF. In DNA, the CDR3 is TGCAGTGCTAGGACAGAAGCTATCAATCAGCCCCAGCATTTT.

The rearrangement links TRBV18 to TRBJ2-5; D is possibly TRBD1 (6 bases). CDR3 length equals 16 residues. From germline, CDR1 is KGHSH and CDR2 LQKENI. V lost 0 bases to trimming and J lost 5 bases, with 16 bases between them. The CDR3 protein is CASSPPRTAGLETQYF. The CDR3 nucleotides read TGTGCCAGCTCACCACCTCGGACAGCCGGTTTGGAGACCCAGTACTTC.

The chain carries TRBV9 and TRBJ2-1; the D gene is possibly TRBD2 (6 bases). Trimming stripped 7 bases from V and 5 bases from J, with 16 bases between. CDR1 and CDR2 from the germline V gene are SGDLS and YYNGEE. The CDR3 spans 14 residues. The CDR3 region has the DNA TGTGCCAGCGGAAATGGCGGGGTTAACAATGAGCAGTTCTTC. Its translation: CASGNGGVNNEQFF.

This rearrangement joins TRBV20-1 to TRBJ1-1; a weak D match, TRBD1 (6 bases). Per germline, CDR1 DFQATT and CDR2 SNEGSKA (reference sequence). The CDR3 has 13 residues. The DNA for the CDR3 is TGCAGAGCTGGGGGACACATGAACACTGAAGCTTTCTTT. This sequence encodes CRAGGHMNTEAFF.

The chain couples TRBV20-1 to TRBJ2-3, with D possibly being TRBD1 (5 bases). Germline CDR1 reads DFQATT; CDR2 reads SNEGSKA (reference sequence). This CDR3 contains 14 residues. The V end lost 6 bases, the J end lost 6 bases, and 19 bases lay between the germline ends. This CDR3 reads CSAPGHVGLDTQYF. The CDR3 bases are TGCAGTGCCCCCGGACACGTCGGTTTGGATACGCAGTATTTT.

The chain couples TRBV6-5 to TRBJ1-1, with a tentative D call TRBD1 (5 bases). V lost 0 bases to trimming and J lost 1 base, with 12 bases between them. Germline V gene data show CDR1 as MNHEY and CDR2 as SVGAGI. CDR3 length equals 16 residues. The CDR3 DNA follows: TGTGCCAGCAGTTACTCGTCGACAGCTAGGAACACTGAAGCTTTCTTT. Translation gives CASSYSSTARNTEAFF.

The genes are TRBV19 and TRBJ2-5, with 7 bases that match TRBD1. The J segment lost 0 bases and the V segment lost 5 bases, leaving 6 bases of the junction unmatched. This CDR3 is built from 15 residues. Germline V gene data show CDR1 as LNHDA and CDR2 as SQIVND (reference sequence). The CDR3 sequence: CASSLGQKYQETQYF. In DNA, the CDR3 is TGTGCCAGTAGTCTGGGACAGAAGTACCAAGAGACCCAGTACTTC.

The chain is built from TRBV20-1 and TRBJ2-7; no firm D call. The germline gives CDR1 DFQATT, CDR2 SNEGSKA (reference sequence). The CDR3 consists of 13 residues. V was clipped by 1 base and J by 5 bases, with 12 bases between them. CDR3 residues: CSARGPKFDEQYF. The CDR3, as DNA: TGCAGTGCTAGAGGTCCTAAGTTCGACGAGCAGTACTTC.

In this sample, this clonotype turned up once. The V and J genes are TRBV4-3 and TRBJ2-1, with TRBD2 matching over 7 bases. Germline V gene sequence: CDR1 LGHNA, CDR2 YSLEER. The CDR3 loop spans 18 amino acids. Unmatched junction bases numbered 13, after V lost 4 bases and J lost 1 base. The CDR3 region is CASSPGPSGRGSYNEQFF. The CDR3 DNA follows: TGCGCCAGCAGCCCCGGCCCCTCGGGGCGGGGGTCCTACAATGAGCAGTTCTTC.

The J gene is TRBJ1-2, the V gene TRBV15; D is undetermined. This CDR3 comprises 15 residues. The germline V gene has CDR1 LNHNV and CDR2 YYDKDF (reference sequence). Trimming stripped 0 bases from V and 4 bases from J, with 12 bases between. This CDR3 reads CATSRDLTGIYGYTF. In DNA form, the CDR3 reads TGTGCCACCAGCAGAGATCTGACCGGAATCTATGGCTACACCTTC.